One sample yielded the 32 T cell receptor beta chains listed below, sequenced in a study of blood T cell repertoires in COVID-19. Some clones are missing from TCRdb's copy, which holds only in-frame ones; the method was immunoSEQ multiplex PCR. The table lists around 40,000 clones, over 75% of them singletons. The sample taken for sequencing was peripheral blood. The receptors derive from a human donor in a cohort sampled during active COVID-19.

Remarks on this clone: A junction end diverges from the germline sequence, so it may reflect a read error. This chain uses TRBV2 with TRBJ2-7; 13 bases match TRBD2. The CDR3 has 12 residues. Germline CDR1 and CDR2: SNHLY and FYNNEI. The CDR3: CASRTTSGGDLF. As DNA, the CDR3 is TGTGCCAGCAGAACCACTAGCGGGGGGGATCTATTC.

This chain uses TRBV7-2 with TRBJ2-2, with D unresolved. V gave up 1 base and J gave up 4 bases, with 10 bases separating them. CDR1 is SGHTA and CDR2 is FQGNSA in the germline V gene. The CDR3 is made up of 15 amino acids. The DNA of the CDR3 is TGTGCCAGCAGCTTAGGTACACCTCCCACCGGGGAGCTGTTTTTT. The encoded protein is CASSLGTPPTGELFF.

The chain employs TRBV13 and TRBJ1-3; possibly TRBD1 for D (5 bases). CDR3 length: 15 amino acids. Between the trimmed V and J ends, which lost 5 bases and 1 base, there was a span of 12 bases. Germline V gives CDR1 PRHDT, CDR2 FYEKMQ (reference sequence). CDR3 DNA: TGTGCCAGCAGCATATTTGGGGGGTCTGGAAACACCATATATTTT. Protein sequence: CASSIFGGSGNTIYF.

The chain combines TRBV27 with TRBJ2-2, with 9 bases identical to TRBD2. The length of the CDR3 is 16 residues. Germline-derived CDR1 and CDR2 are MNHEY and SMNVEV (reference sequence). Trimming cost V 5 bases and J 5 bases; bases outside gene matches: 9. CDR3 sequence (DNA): TGTGCCAGCAGTGGGCTAGCGGGAAAAGTAACCGGGGAGCTGTTTTTT. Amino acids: CASSGLAGKVTGELFF.

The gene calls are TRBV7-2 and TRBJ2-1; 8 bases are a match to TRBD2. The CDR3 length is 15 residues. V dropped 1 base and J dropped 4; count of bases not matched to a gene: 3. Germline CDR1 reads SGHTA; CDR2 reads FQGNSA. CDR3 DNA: TGTGCCAGCAGCTTAGAGGTAGCGGGATACAATGAGCAGTTCTTC. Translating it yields CASSLEVAGYNEQFF.

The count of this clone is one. CDR3 protein: CASSRNREDTQYF. In DNA form, the CDR3 reads TGTGCCAGTAGTAGAAACAGGGAAGATACGCAGTATTTT. The V call is TRBV19, the J call TRBJ2-3; possibly TRBD1 for D (6 bases). Trimming took 4 bases from V and 5 from J, leaving 10 bases between them. Germline CDR1 is LNHDA and CDR2 is SQIVND (reference sequence). This CDR3 spans 13 amino acids.

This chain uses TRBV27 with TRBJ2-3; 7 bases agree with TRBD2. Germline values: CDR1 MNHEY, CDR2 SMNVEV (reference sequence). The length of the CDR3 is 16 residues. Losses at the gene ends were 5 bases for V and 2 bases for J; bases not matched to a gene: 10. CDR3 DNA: TGTGCCAGCAGTCACCAGCGGGGCCTCTACACAGATACGCAGTATTTT. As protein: CASSHQRGLYTDTQYF.

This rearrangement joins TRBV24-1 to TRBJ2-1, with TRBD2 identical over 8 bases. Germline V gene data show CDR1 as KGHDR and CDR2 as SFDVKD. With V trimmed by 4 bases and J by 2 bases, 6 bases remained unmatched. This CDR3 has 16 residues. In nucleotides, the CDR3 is TGTGCCACCAGTGACCCAACTAGCGGACCCTACAATGAGCAGTTCTTC. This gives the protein CATSDPTSGPYNEQFF.

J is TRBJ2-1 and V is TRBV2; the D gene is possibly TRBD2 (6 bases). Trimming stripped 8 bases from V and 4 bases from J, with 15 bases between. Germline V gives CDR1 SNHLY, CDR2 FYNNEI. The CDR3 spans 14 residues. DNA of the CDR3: TGTGCCAGCCACCCTATGGGGGGATACAATGAGCAGTTCTTC. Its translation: CASHPMGGYNEQFF. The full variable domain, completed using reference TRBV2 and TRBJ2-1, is EPEVTQTPSHQVTQMGQEVILRCVPISNHLYFYWYRQILGQKVEFLVSFYNNEISEKSEIFDDQFSVERPDGSNFTLKIRSTKLEDSAMYFCASHPMGGYNEQFFGPGTRLTVL.

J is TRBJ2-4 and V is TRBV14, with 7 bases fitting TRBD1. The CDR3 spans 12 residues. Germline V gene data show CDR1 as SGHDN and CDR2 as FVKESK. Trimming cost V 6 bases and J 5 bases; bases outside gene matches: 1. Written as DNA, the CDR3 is TGTGCCAGCAGAGGGACAGAAAACATTCAGTACTTC. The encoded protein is CASRGTENIQYF. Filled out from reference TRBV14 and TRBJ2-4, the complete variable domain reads EAGVTQFPSHSVIEKGQTVTLRCDPISGHDNLYWYRRVMGKEIKFLLHFVKESKQDESGMPNNRFLAERTGGTYSTLKVQPAELEDSGVYFCASRGTENIQYFGAGTRLSVL.

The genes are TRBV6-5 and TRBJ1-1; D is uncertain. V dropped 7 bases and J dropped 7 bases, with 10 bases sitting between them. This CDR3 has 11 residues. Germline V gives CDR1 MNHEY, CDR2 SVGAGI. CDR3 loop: CASIITGEAFF. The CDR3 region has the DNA TGTGCCAGCATCATAACCGGTGAAGCTTTCTTT.

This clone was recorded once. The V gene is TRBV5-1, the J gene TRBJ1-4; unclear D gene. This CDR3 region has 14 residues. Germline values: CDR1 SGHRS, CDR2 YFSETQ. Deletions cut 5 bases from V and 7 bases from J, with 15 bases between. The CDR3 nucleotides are TGCGCCAGCAGACCCGGAGGACCAGGTGAAAAACTGTTTTTT. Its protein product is CASRPGGPGEKLFF.

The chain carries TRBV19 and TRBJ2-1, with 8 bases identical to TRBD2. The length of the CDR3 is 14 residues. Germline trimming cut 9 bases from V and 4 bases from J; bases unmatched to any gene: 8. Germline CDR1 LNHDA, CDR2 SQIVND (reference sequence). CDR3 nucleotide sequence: TGTGCCAGCAGCCTCGGGAGGGCATACAATGAGCAGTTCTTC. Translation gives CASSLGRAYNEQFF.

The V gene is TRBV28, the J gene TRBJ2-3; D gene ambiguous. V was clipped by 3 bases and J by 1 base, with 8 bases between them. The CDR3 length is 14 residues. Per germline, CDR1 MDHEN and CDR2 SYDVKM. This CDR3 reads CASSFLSGTDTQYF. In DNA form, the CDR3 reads TGTGCCAGCAGTTTTTTAAGCGGCACAGATACGCAGTATTTT. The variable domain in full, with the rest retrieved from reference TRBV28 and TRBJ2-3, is DVKVTQSSRYLVKRTGEKVFLECVQDMDHENMFWYRQDPGLGLRLIYFSYDVKMKEKGDIPEGYSVSREKKERFSLILESASTNQTSMYLCASSFLSGTDTQYFGPGTRLTVL.

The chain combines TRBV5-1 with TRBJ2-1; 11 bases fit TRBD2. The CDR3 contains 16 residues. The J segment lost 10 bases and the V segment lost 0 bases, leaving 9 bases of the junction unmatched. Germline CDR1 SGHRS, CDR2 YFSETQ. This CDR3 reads CASSLVTSGSLGEQFF. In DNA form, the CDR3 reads TGCGCCAGCAGCTTGGTCACTAGCGGGAGTTTAGGCGAGCAGTTCTTC.

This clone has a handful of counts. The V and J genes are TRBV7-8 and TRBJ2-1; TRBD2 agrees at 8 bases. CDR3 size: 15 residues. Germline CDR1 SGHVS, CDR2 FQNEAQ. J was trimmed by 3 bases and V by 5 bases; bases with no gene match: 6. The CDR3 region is CASSHTSGYYNEQFF. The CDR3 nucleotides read TGTGCCAGCAGCCACACTAGCGGCTACTACAATGAGCAGTTCTTC.

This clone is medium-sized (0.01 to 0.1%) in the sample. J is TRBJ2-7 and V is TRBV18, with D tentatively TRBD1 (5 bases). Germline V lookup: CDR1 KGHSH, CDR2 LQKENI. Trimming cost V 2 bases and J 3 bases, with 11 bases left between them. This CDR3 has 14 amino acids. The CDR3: CASSPGAGYYEQYF. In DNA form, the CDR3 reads TGTGCCAGCTCACCAGGCGCAGGGTACTACGAGCAGTACTTC. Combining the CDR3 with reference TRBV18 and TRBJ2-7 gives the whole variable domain NAGVMQNPRHLVRRRGQEARLRCSPMKGHSHVYWYRQLPEEGLKFMVYLQKENIIDESGMPKERFSAEFPKEGPSILRIQQVVRGDSAAYFCASSPGAGYYEQYFGPGTRLTVT.

For the CDR3, the DNA is TGCGCCAGCAGCTTGGAGGGGAATGGCTACACCTTC. This translates into CASSLEGNGYTF. This sequence joins TRBV5-1 and TRBJ1-2; a possible D gene is TRBD1 (5 bases). V lost 0 bases and J 6 bases, leaving 6 bases between the germline ends. Germline V gene lookup returns CDR1 SGHRS and CDR2 YFSETQ. This CDR3 has 12 residues.

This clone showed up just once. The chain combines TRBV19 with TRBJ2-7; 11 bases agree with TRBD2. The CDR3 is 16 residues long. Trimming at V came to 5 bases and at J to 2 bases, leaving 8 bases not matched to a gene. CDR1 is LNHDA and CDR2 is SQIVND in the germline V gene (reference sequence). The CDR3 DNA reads TGTGCCAGTAGTCCACGACTAGCGGGGATTGCCTACGAGCAGTACTTC. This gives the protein CASSPRLAGIAYEQYF.

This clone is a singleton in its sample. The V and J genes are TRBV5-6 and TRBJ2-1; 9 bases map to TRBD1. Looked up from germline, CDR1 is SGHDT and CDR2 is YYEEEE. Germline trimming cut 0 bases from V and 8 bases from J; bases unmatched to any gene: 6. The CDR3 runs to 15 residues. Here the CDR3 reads CASSLGTGAFDEQFF. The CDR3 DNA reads TGTGCCAGCAGCTTGGGGACAGGGGCGTTCGATGAGCAGTTCTTC. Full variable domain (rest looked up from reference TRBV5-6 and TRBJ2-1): DAGVTQSPTHLIKTRGQQVTLRCSPKSGHDTVSWYQQALGQGPQFIFQYYEEEERQRGNFPDRFSGHQFPNYSSELNVNALLLGDSALYLCASSLGTGAFDEQFFGPGTRLTVL.

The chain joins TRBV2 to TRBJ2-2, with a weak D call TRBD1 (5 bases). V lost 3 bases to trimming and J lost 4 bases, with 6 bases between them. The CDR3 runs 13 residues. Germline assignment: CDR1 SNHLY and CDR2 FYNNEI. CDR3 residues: CASSDRATGELFF. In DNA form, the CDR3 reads TGTGCCAGCAGTGACAGGGCCACCGGGGAGCTGTTTTTT.

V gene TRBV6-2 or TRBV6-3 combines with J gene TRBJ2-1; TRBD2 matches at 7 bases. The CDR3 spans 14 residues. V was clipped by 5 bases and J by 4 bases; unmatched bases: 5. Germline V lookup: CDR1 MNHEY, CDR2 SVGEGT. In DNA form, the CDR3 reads TGTGCCAGCAGTCTGGCGGGAGCGTACAATGAGCAGTTCTTC. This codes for CASSLAGAYNEQFF.

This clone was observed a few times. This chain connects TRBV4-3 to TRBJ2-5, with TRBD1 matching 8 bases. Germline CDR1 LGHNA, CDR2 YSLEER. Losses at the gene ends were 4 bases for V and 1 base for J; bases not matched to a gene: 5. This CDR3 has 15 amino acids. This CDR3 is CASSRVTGGQETQYF. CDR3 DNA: TGCGCCAGCAGCCGAGTAACAGGGGGCCAAGAGACCCAGTACTTC.

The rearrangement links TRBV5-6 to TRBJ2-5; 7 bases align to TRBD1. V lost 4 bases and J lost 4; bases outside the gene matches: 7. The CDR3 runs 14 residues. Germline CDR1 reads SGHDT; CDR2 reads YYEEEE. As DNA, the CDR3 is TGTGCCAGCAGCGAGCGACAGGGTGGAGAGACCCAGTACTTC. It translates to CASSERQGGETQYF.

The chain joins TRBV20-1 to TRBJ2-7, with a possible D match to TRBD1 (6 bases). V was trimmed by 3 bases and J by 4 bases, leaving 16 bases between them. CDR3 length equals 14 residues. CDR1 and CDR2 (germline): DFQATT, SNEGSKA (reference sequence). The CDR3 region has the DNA TGCAGTGCTAGTAACCTAGGGGGAAGTTACGAGCAGTACTTC. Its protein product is CSASNLGGSYEQYF.

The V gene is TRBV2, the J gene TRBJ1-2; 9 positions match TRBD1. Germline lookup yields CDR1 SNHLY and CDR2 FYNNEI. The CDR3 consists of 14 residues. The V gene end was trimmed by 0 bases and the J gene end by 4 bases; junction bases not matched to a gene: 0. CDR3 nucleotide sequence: TGTGCCAGCAGTGAAGCGGGACAGGGCTATGGCTACACCTTC. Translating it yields CASSEAGQGYGYTF.

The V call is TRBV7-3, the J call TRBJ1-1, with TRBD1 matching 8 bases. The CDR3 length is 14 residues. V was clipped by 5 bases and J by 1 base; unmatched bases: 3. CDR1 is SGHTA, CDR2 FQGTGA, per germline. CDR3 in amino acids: CASSRGQGNTEAFF. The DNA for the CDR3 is TGTGCCAGCAGCCGCGGACAGGGGAACACTGAAGCTTTCTTT.

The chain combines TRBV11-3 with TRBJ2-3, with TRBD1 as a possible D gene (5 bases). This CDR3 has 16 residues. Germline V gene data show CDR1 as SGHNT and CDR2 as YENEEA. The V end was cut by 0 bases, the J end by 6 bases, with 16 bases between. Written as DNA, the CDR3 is TGTGCCAGCAGCTTAGATTTTGGCAGGGTGGGTGATACGCAGTATTTT. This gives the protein CASSLDFGRVGDTQYF.

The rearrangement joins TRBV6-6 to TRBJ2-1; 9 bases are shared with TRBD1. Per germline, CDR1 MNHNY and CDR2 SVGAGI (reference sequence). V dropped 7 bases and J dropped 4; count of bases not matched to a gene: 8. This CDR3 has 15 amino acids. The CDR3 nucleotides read TGTGCCAGCACCTCGACAGGGGGAGGGTACAATGAGCAGTTCTTC. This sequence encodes CASTSTGGGYNEQFF.

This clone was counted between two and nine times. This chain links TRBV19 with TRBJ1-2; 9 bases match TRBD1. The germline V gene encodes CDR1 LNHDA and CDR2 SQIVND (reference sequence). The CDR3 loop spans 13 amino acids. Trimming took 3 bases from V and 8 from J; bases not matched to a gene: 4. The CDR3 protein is CASSIGTGLGYTF. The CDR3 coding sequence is TGTGCCAGTAGTATTGGGACAGGGCTCGGCTACACCTTC.

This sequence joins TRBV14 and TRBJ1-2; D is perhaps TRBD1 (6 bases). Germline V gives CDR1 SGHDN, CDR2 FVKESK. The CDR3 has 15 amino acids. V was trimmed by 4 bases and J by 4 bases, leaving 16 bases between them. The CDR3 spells CASSRDSQGSYGYTF. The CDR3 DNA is TGTGCCAGCAGCCGGGATTCACAGGGTAGCTATGGCTACACCTTC.

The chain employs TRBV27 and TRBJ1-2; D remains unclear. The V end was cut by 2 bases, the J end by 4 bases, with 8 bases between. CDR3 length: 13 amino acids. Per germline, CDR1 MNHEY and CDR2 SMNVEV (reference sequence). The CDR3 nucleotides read TGTGCCAGCAGTTTAGCAGAGGGCTATGGCTACACCTTC. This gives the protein CASSLAEGYGYTF.